These T cell receptor beta chains were read from a single sample in a study of long-term antiretroviral therapy in people with HIV. TCRdb keeps only in-frame clones here, not all; method: immunoSEQ multiplex PCR. There are 35,000 to 45,000 clones in the sample; around three quarters occur only once, and around 5.8% lies in the top ten. The material was unsorted PBMCs, obtained 3.4 years after starting antiretroviral therapy. The receptors stem from a man aged 30 to 45 with HIV. CDR3s include the opening cysteine and the closing phenylalanine or tryptophan. Each record gives: J gene, clone size, V gene, D gene, CDR3 protein, CDR3 DNA. A D gene is named only where the DNA matches it firmly. Clone size is not always given. Where it is, it says once, few, many or a class for expanded clones.

j_call: TRBJ2-2
clone_size: few
v_call: TRBV4-3
d_call: .
cdr3_aa: CASSQDRVTGELFF
cdr3_nt: TGCGCCAGCAGCCAAGACAGGGTCACCGGGGAGCTGTTTTTT

j_call: TRBJ2-7
clone_size: .
v_call: TRBV7-9
d_call: TRBD1
cdr3_aa: CASSLKGDRVDGQYF
cdr3_nt: TGTGCCAGCAGCTTAAAGGGGGACAGGGTGGACGGGCAGTACTTC

j_call: TRBJ2-7
clone_size: few
v_call: TRBV4-1
d_call: .
cdr3_aa: CASSQVRSYEQYF
cdr3_nt: TGCGCCAGCAGCCAAGTTCGAAGCTACGAGCAGTACTTC

j_call: TRBJ1-1
clone_size: once
v_call: TRBV7-8
d_call: .
cdr3_aa: CASSHRTLNTEAFF
cdr3_nt: TGTGCCAGCAGTCACCGGACTCTGAACACTGAAGCTTTCTTT

j_call: TRBJ2-3
clone_size: .
v_call: TRBV10-3
d_call: TRBD2
cdr3_aa: CSIAGTSTDTQYF
cdr3_nt: TGTAGTATAGCGGGTACTAGCACAGATACGCAGTATTTT

j_call: TRBJ2-7
clone_size: .
v_call: TRBV5-4
d_call: TRBD2
cdr3_aa: CASRAGGIDEQYF
cdr3_nt: TGTGCCAGCAGGGCGGGAGGAATCGACGAGCAGTACTTC

j_call: TRBJ1-5
clone_size: few
v_call: TRBV27
d_call: .
cdr3_aa: CASSFDPNQPQHF
cdr3_nt: TGTGCCAGCAGTTTCGATCCGAATCAGCCCCAGCATTTT

j_call: TRBJ2-3
clone_size: few
v_call: TRBV11-3
d_call: TRBD1
cdr3_aa: CASSSREGGRTDTQYF
cdr3_nt: TGTGCCAGCAGCTCCCGGGAAGGGGGCCGAACAGATACGCAGTATTTT

j_call: TRBJ2-3
clone_size: .
v_call: TRBV19
d_call: .
cdr3_aa: CASSITSSTDTQYF
cdr3_nt: TGTGCCAGTAGTATTACAAGTAGCACAGATACGCAGTATTTT

j_call: TRBJ1-3
clone_size: few
v_call: TRBV6-5
d_call: .
cdr3_aa: CASSYSAGGTIYF
cdr3_nt: TGTGCCAGCAGTTACTCGGCCGGGGGCACCATATATTTT

j_call: TRBJ2-1
clone_size: .
v_call: TRBV4-3
d_call: TRBD2
cdr3_aa: CASSQDTSRTSVYNEQFF
cdr3_nt: TGCGCCAGCAGCCAAGATACTTCAAGGACTAGCGTATACAATGAGCAGTTCTTC

j_call: TRBJ2-5
clone_size: .
v_call: TRBV27
d_call: TRBD2
cdr3_aa: CASSLSAGAGTQYF
cdr3_nt: TGTGCCAGCAGTTTATCGGCGGGAGCGGGGACCCAGTACTTC

j_call: TRBJ2-7
clone_size: .
v_call: TRBV5-5
d_call: .
cdr3_aa: CASSWGLSYEQYF
cdr3_nt: TGTGCCAGCAGCTGGGGGCTCTCCTACGAGCAGTACTTC

j_call: TRBJ2-7
clone_size: .
v_call: TRBV6-5
d_call: .
cdr3_aa: CASSYSPYEQYF
cdr3_nt: TGTGCCAGCAGTTACTCACCCTACGAGCAGTACTTC

j_call: TRBJ1-2
clone_size: .
v_call: TRBV5-1
d_call: TRBD1
cdr3_aa: CASSPGQVDGYTF
cdr3_nt: TGCGCCAGCAGCCCAGGACAGGTTGATGGCTACACCTTC

j_call: TRBJ2-1
clone_size: .
v_call: TRBV18
d_call: TRBD1
cdr3_aa: CASSPPGTGYKHEQFF
cdr3_nt: TGTGCCAGCTCACCACCTGGGACAGGTTACAAACACGAGCAGTTCTTC

j_call: TRBJ2-3
clone_size: .
v_call: TRBV9
d_call: TRBD2
cdr3_aa: CASGVAGGPSPDTQYF
cdr3_nt: TGTGCCAGCGGGGTAGCGGGAGGGCCCTCCCCAGATACGCAGTATTTT

j_call: TRBJ2-3
clone_size: .
v_call: TRBV10-3
d_call: .
cdr3_aa: CAISESWGADTQYF
cdr3_nt: TGTGCCATCAGTGAGTCTTGGGGGGCAGATACGCAGTATTTT

j_call: TRBJ2-7
clone_size: .
v_call: TRBV5-1
d_call: .
cdr3_aa: CASSHGAQDEQYF
cdr3_nt: TGCGCCAGCAGCCATGGGGCTCAGGACGAGCAGTACTTC

j_call: TRBJ2-5
clone_size: .
v_call: TRBV6-6
d_call: TRBD1
cdr3_aa: CASSAGQGLRETQYF
cdr3_nt: TGTGCCAGCAGTGCGGGACAGGGCTTGCGGGAGACCCAGTACTTC

j_call: TRBJ2-5
clone_size: .
v_call: TRBV29-1
d_call: TRBD1
cdr3_aa: CSVEPGQGSKTQYF
cdr3_nt: TGCAGCGTTGAACCGGGACAGGGATCGAAGACCCAGTACTTC

j_call: TRBJ2-7
clone_size: .
v_call: TRBV2
d_call: TRBD1
cdr3_aa: CASTEPGQGNSYEQYF
cdr3_nt: TGTGCCAGCACCGAACCCGGACAGGGGAACTCCTACGAGCAGTACTTC

j_call: TRBJ2-4
clone_size: .
v_call: TRBV19
d_call: .
cdr3_aa: CASTQRGDPKNIQYF
cdr3_nt: TGTGCCAGTACTCAAAGAGGGGACCCAAAAAACATTCAGTACTTC

j_call: TRBJ2-7
clone_size: .
v_call: TRBV19
d_call: .
cdr3_aa: CASGSWTRSAYEQYF
cdr3_nt: TGTGCCAGCGGAAGCTGGACTCGATCCGCCTACGAGCAGTACTTC

j_call: TRBJ2-1
clone_size: .
v_call: TRBV7-3
d_call: TRBD2
cdr3_aa: CASSPTSGRSEQFF
cdr3_nt: TGTGCCAGCAGCCCGACTAGCGGGAGAAGCGAGCAGTTCTTC

j_call: TRBJ1-3
clone_size: .
v_call: TRBV7-2
d_call: .
cdr3_aa: CASSLDLGGNTIYF
cdr3_nt: TGTGCCAGCAGCCTGGACCTTGGAGGAAACACCATATATTTT

j_call: TRBJ2-7
clone_size: once
v_call: TRBV4-2
d_call: TRBD2
cdr3_aa: CASSQGGGLPYEQYF
cdr3_nt: TGTGCCAGCAGCCAAGGGGGGGGACTACCCTACGAGCAGTACTTC

j_call: TRBJ2-7
clone_size: .
v_call: TRBV7-2
d_call: .
cdr3_aa: CASSLSRGAVSYEQYF
cdr3_nt: TGTGCCAGCAGCCTTTCTCGGGGGGCGGTCTCTTACGAGCAGTACTTC

j_call: TRBJ2-3
clone_size: .
v_call: TRBV7-8
d_call: .
cdr3_aa: CASSPTGAGGTDTQYF
cdr3_nt: TGTGCCAGCAGCCCTACAGGGGCGGGGGGCACAGATACGCAGTATTTT

j_call: TRBJ2-7
clone_size: .
v_call: TRBV7-3
d_call: TRBD1
cdr3_aa: CASSPGQGMYEQYF
cdr3_nt: TGTGCCAGCAGCCCCGGACAGGGGATGTACGAGCAGTACTTC

j_call: TRBJ2-1
clone_size: .
v_call: TRBV5-6
d_call: TRBD2
cdr3_aa: CASRPGLAANEQFF
cdr3_nt: TGTGCCAGCAGACCCGGACTAGCGGCCAATGAGCAGTTCTTC

j_call: TRBJ1-5
clone_size: .
v_call: TRBV6-1
d_call: TRBD1
cdr3_aa: CATRRQGPSNQPQHF
cdr3_nt: TGTGCCACCCGGCGACAGGGTCCAAGCAATCAGCCCCAGCATTTT

j_call: TRBJ1-2
clone_size: .
v_call: TRBV5-5
d_call: .
cdr3_aa: CASSLDYGYTF
cdr3_nt: TGTGCCAGCAGCTTGGATTATGGCTACACCTTC

j_call: TRBJ2-1
clone_size: .
v_call: TRBV2
d_call: .
cdr3_aa: CASSLVAAFSYNEQFF
cdr3_nt: TGTGCCAGCAGTCTTGTCGCGGCCTTCTCCTACAATGAGCAGTTCTTC

j_call: TRBJ2-7
clone_size: .
v_call: TRBV19
d_call: TRBD2
cdr3_aa: CASSGSGSYEQYF
cdr3_nt: TGTGCCAGTAGTGGAAGCGGGAGCTACGAGCAGTACTTC

j_call: TRBJ2-2
clone_size: .
v_call: TRBV27
d_call: .
cdr3_aa: CASSLLPGELFF
cdr3_nt: TGTGCCAGCAGTTTATTGCCGGGGGAGCTGTTTTTT

j_call: TRBJ1-3
clone_size: .
v_call: TRBV5-6
d_call: .
cdr3_aa: CASSLQADGNTIYF
cdr3_nt: TGTGCCAGCAGCTTGCAGGCTGATGGAAACACCATATATTTT

j_call: TRBJ1-1
clone_size: .
v_call: TRBV18
d_call: TRBD1
cdr3_aa: CASSSTGGRDTEAFF
cdr3_nt: TGTGCCAGCTCATCGACAGGGGGGAGAGACACTGAAGCTTTCTTT

j_call: TRBJ1-1
clone_size: .
v_call: TRBV7-9
d_call: .
cdr3_aa: CASSPIFQGSEAFF
cdr3_nt: TGTGCCAGCAGCCCGATTTTCCAGGGGTCTGAAGCTTTCTTT

j_call: TRBJ2-7
clone_size: once
v_call: TRBV7-8
d_call: TRBD2
cdr3_aa: CASSPPTSGYAYEQYF
cdr3_nt: TGTGCCAGCAGCCCGCCCACTAGCGGCTACGCCTACGAGCAGTACTTC

j_call: TRBJ1-2
clone_size: few
v_call: TRBV5-4
d_call: TRBD1
cdr3_aa: CASSSPGQGYGYTF
cdr3_nt: TGTGCCAGCAGCTCCCCAGGACAGGGCTATGGCTACACCTTC

j_call: TRBJ2-1
clone_size: .
v_call: TRBV13
d_call: .
cdr3_aa: CASSSPGFGHVYNEQFF
cdr3_nt: TGTGCCAGCAGCTCCCCGGGGTTTGGCCACGTATACAATGAGCAGTTCTTC

j_call: TRBJ2-7
clone_size: .
v_call: TRBV7-9
d_call: .
cdr3_aa: CASSSQGLEQYF
cdr3_nt: TGTGCCAGCAGCTCCCAGGGCCTGGAGCAGTACTTC

j_call: TRBJ2-1
clone_size: few
v_call: TRBV7-6
d_call: TRBD2
cdr3_aa: CASSPAGVYNEQFF
cdr3_nt: TGTGCCAGCAGTCCGGCGGGGGTCTACAATGAGCAGTTCTTC

j_call: TRBJ2-2
clone_size: .
v_call: TRBV19
d_call: TRBD2
cdr3_aa: CASRRTSGSSNGELFF
cdr3_nt: TGTGCCAGTAGAAGGACTAGCGGGAGTAGTAACGGGGAGCTGTTTTTT

j_call: TRBJ1-5
clone_size: few
v_call: TRBV7-9
d_call: .
cdr3_aa: CASSPLGQNQPQHF
cdr3_nt: TGTGCCAGCAGTCCTCTCGGACAGAATCAGCCCCAGCATTTT

j_call: TRBJ2-2
clone_size: once
v_call: TRBV19
d_call: .
cdr3_aa: CASLTRTGELFF
cdr3_nt: TGTGCCAGTCTCACCCGAACCGGGGAGCTGTTTTTT

j_call: TRBJ2-7
clone_size: .
v_call: TRBV7-9
d_call: .
cdr3_aa: CASSFGPDGYEQYF
cdr3_nt: TGTGCCAGCAGCTTCGGACCAGACGGGTACGAGCAGTACTTC

j_call: TRBJ2-1
clone_size: .
v_call: TRBV5-1
d_call: .
cdr3_aa: CASSLRDTYYNEQFF
cdr3_nt: TGCGCCAGCAGCTTGAGGGACACCTACTACAATGAGCAGTTCTTC

j_call: TRBJ2-1
clone_size: .
v_call: TRBV7-9
d_call: TRBD2
cdr3_aa: CASSFAAGGLYNEQFF
cdr3_nt: TGTGCCAGCAGCTTCGCAGCGGGAGGGCTGTACAATGAGCAGTTCTTC

j_call: TRBJ2-7
clone_size: .
v_call: TRBV28
d_call: TRBD1
cdr3_aa: CASSFDRVVDEQYF
cdr3_nt: TGTGCCAGCAGTTTCGACAGGGTGGTAGACGAGCAGTACTTC

j_call: TRBJ2-3
clone_size: .
v_call: TRBV18
d_call: TRBD2
cdr3_aa: CASSPYGLAGKDTQYF
cdr3_nt: TGTGCCAGCTCACCATACGGACTAGCGGGGAAAGATACGCAGTATTTT

j_call: TRBJ2-1
clone_size: few
v_call: TRBV4-2
d_call: .
cdr3_aa: CASSQGPGDYNEQFF
cdr3_nt: TGTGCCAGCAGCCAAGGTCCTGGAGACTACAATGAGCAGTTCTTC

j_call: TRBJ2-1
clone_size: .
v_call: TRBV6-6
d_call: TRBD2
cdr3_aa: CASTGGSSYNEQFF
cdr3_nt: TGTGCCAGCACGGGAGGGAGCTCCTACAATGAGCAGTTCTTC

j_call: TRBJ2-6
clone_size: .
v_call: TRBV5-6
d_call: .
cdr3_aa: CASSFRGSGANVLTF
cdr3_nt: TGTGCCAGCAGCTTCAGGGGCTCTGGGGCCAACGTCCTGACTTTC

j_call: TRBJ2-1
clone_size: .
v_call: TRBV11-2
d_call: TRBD2
cdr3_aa: CASSFTLAGDNEQFF
cdr3_nt: TGTGCCAGCAGCTTCACCCTAGCGGGGGACAATGAGCAGTTCTTC

j_call: TRBJ1-5
clone_size: .
v_call: TRBV27
d_call: .
cdr3_aa: CASSFGLSQPQHF
cdr3_nt: TGTGCCAGCAGCTTTGGGCTGAGTCAGCCCCAGCATTTT

j_call: TRBJ1-4
clone_size: once
v_call: TRBV7-9
d_call: .
cdr3_aa: CASSSGMGGLNEKLFF
cdr3_nt: TGTGCCAGCAGCTCAGGGATGGGGGGACTTAATGAAAAACTGTTTTTT